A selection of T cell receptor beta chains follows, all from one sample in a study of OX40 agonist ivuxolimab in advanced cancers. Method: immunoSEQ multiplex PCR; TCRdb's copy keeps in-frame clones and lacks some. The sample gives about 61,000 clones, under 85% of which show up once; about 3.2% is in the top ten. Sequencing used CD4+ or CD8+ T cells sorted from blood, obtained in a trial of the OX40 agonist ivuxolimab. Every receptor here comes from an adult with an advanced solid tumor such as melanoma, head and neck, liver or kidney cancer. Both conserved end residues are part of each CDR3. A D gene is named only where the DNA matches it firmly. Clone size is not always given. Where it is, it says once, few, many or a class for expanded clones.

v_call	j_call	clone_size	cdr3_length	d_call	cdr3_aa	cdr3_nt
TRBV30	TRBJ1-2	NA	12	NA	CAWMKRVQGYTF	TGTGCCTGGATGAAAAGGGTCCAAGGCTACACCTTC
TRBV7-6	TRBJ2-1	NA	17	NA	CASSPREPGLHYNEQFF	TGTGCCAGCAGCCCCCGCGAGCCAGGGCTCCATTACAATGAGCAGTTCTTC
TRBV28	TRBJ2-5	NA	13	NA	CASSFGGQETQYF	TGTGCCAGCAGTTTCGGGGGCCAAGAGACCCAGTACTTC
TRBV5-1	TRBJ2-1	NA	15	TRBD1	CASSLGQGVHNEQFF	TGCGCCAGCAGCTTAGGACAGGGGGTCCACAATGAGCAGTTCTTC
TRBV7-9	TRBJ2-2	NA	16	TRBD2	CASSLVRAGSTGELFF	TGTGCCAGCAGCTTAGTCCGAGCGGGGAGCACCGGGGAGCTGTTTTTT
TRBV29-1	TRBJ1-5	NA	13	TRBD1	CSVSGQVNQPQHF	TGCAGCGTTTCGGGACAGGTCAATCAGCCCCAGCATTTT
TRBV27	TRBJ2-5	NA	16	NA	CASNHFGHGDVETQYF	TGTGCCAGCAACCATTTCGGGCATGGAGATGTGGAGACCCAGTACTTC
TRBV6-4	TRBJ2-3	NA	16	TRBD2	CASSDYPGGPINTQYF	TGTGCCAGCAGTGACTACCCGGGGGGTCCCATTAATACGCAGTATTTT
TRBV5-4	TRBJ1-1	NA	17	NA	CASSSTGRGPPSTEAFF	TGTGCCAGCAGCTCGACCGGTCGGGGACCCCCTTCCACTGAAGCTTTCTTT
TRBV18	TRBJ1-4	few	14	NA	CASSPRREEEKLFF	TGTGCCAGCTCACCACGCAGGGAAGAGGAAAAACTGTTTTTT
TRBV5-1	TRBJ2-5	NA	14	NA	CASTRFGRGETQYF	TGCGCCAGCACACGGTTCGGACGCGGGGAGACCCAGTACTTC
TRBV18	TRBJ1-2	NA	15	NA	CASSPPPEGSYGYTF	TGTGCCAGCTCACCCCCCCCGGAAGGGAGCTATGGCTACACCTTC
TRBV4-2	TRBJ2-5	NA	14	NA	CASSQDTAQETQYF	TGTGCCAGCAGCCAAGATACGGCTCAAGAGACCCAGTACTTC
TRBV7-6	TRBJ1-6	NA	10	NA	CASSPPHLHF	TGTGCCAGCAGCCCCCCTCACCTCCACTTT
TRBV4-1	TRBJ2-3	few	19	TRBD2	CASSQDGSPTSGAPDTQYF	TGCGCCAGCAGCCAAGATGGTAGCCCTACTAGCGGGGCACCAGATACGCAGTATTTT
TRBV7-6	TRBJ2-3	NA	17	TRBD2	CASSFTGGGARADTQYF	TGTGCCAGCAGCTTCACGGGCGGGGGGGCCCGGGCAGATACGCAGTATTTT
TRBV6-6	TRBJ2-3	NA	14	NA	CASRVTRSTDTQYF	TGTGCCAGCAGAGTGACACGTAGCACAGATACGCAGTATTTT
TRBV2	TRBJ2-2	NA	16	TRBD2	CATPLTSGGNTGELFF	TGTGCCACCCCCCTCACTAGCGGGGGAAACACCGGGGAGCTGTTTTTT
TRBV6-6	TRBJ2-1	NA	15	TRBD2	CASSYSRGGTGQEFF	TGTGCCAGCAGTTACTCCCGGGGGGGAACAGGTCAGGAGTTCTTC
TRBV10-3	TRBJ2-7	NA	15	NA	CAISDHLTLSYEQYF	TGTGCCATCAGTGATCACCTTACACTCTCCTACGAGCAGTACTTC
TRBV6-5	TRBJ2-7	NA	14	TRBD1	CASSGDRATVGQYF	TGTGCCAGCAGTGGGGACAGGGCAACGGTCGGGCAGTACTTC
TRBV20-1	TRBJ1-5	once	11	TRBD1	CSADRGQPQHF	TGCAGTGCAGACAGGGGTCAGCCCCAGCATTTT
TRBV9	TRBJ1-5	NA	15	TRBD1	CASSATTGDGQPQHF	TGTGCCAGCAGCGCAACTACAGGGGACGGTCAGCCCCAGCATTTT
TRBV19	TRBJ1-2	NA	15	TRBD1	CASSKKQGSDYGYTF	TGTGCCAGTAGTAAAAAACAGGGGTCGGACTATGGCTACACCTTC
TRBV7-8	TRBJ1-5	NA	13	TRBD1	CASSPDRDQPQHF	TGTGCCAGCAGCCCCGACAGGGATCAGCCCCAGCATTTT
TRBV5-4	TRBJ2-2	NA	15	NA	CASSSTLGGTGELFF	TGTGCCAGCAGCTCGACCCTGGGGGGCACCGGGGAGCTGTTTTTT
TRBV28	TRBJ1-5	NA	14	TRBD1	CAIARQGNNQPQHF	TGTGCCATCGCACGACAGGGAAACAATCAGCCCCAGCATTTT
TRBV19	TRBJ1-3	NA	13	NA	CASSIDVGNTIYF	TGTGCCAGTAGTATAGATGTGGGAAACACCATATATTTT
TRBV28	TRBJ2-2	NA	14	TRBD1	CASSSGQSGGELFF	TGTGCCAGCAGTTCGGGACAGTCCGGCGGGGAGCTGTTTTTT
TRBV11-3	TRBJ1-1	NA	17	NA	CASSWLQGAYQGTEAFF	TGTGCCAGCAGCTGGCTTCAAGGCGCGTACCAGGGGACTGAAGCTTTCTTT
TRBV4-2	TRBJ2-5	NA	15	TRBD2	CASSQAGGGAPPSHF	TGTGCCAGCAGCCAAGCGGGGGGAGGAGCTCCTCCTAGCCACTTC
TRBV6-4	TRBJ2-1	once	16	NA	CASSDTYRAGGNEQFF	TGTGCCAGCAGTGACACTTACAGGGCAGGTGGGAATGAGCAGTTCTTC
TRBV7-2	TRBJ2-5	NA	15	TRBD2	CASSPGASGVETQYF	TGTGCCAGCAGCCCCGGGGCTAGCGGGGTCGAGACCCAGTACTTC
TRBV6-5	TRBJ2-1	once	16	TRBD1	CASSYSIGTGLHEQFF	TGTGCCAGCAGTTACTCGATCGGGACAGGGTTACATGAGCAGTTCTTC
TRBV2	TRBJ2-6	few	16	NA	CASNTITVSGANVLTF	TGTGCCAGCAACACAATCACAGTCTCTGGGGCCAACGTCCTGACTTTC
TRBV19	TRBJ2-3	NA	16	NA	CASSILSLGTTDTQYF	TGTGCCAGTAGTATTCTCAGCCTCGGGACCACAGATACGCAGTATTTT
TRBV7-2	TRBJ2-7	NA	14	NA	CASSPAVGSYEQYF	TGTGCCAGCAGCCCGGCTGTGGGTTCCTACGAGCAGTACTTC
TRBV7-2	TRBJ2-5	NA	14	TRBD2	CASSRLAGGETQYF	TGTGCCAGCAGTCGACTAGCGGGGGGCGAGACCCAGTACTTC
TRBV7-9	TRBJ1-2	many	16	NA	CASSGGRIRDNYGYTF	TGTGCCAGCAGCGGGGGGCGTATCAGGGATAACTATGGCTACACCTTC
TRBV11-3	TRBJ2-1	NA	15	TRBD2	CASSRSGGPYNEQFF	TGTGCCAGCAGCCGAAGCGGGGGGCCTTACAATGAGCAGTTCTTC
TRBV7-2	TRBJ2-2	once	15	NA	CASSLEGTRAGELFF	TGTGCCAGCAGCTTAGAGGGGACACGGGCCGGGGAGCTGTTTTTT
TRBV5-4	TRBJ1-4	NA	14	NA	CASSLRGMGEKLFF	TGTGCCAGCAGCTTACGGGGGATGGGTGAAAAACTGTTTTTT
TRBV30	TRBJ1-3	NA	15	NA	CAWSPGRSSGNTIYF	TGTGCCTGGAGCCCTGGACGGTCCTCTGGAAACACCATATATTTT
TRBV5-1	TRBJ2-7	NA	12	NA	CASSLGADEQYF	TGCGCCAGCAGCTTGGGGGCGGACGAGCAGTACTTC
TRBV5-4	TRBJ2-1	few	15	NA	CASSPATLEGDEQFF	TGTGCCAGCAGCCCGGCGACCCTGGAAGGGGATGAGCAGTTCTTC
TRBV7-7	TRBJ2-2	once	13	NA	CASSYHKGGELFF	TGTGCTAGCAGCTATCATAAGGGCGGGGAGCTGTTTTTT